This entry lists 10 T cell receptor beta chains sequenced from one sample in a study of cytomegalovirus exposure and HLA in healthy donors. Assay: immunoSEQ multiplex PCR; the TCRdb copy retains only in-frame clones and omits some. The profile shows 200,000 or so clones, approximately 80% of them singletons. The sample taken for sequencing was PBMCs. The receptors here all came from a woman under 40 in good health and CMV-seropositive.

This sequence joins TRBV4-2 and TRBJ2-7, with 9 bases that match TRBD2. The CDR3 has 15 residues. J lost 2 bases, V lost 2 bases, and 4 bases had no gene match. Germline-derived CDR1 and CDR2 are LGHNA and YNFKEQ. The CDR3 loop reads CASSQRTSAAYEQYF. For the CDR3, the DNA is TGTGCCAGCAGCCAAAGGACTAGCGCCGCCTACGAGCAGTACTTC.

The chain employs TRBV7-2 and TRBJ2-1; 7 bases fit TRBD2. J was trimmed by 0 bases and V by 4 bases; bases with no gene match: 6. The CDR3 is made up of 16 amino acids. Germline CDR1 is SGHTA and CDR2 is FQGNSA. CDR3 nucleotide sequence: TGTGCCAGCAGCTATAAGCGGGGCGTCTCCTACAATGAGCAGTTCTTC. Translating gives CASSYKRGVSYNEQFF.

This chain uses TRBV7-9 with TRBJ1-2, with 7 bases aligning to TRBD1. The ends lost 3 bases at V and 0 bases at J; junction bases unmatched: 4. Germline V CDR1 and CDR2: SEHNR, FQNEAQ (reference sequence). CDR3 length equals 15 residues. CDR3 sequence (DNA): TGTGCCAGCAGCTTCTCCGACAGGGCTAACTATGGCTACACCTTC. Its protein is CASSFSDRANYGYTF.

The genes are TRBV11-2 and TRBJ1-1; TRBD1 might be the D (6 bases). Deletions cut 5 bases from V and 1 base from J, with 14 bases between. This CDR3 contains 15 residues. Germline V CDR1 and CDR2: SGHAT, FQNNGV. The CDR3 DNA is TGTGCCAGCAGCGGCCACAGGGAAGGGAACACTGAAGCTTTCTTT. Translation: CASSGHREGNTEAFF.

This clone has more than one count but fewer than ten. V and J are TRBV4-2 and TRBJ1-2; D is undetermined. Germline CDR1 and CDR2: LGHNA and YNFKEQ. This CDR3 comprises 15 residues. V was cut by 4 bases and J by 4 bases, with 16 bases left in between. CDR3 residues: CASSPPGGSSYGYTF. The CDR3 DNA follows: TGTGCCAGCAGCCCTCCTGGAGGGTCAAGCTATGGCTACACCTTC.

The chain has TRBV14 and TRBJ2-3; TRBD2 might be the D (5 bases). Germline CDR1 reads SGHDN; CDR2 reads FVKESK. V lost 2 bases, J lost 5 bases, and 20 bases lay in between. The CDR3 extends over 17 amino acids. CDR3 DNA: TGTGCCAGCAGCCAATCCAGCGCCCTAAGACGGGGAGATACGCAGTATTTT. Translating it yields CASSQSSALRRGDTQYF. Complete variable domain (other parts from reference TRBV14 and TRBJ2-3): EAGVTQFPSHSVIEKGQTVTLRCDPISGHDNLYWYRRVMGKEIKFLLHFVKESKQDESGMPNNRFLAERTGGTYSTLKVQPAELEDSGVYFCASSQSSALRRGDTQYFGPGTRLTVL.

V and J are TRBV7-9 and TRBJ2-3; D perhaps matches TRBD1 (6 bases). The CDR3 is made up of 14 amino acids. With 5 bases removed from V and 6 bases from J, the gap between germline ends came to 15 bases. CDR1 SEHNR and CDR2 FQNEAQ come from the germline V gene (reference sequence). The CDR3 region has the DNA TGTGCCAGCAGCACAGGGCCAGGGGCCGATACGCAGTATTTT. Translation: CASSTGPGADTQYF.

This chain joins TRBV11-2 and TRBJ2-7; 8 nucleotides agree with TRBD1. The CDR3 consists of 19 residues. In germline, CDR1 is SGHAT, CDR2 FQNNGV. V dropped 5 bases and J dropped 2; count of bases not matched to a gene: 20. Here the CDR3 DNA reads TGTGCCAGCAGCCGTCGTCGGTACGCGGACAGGGAAGAACCCTACGAGCAGTACTTC. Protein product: CASSRRRYADREEPYEQYF. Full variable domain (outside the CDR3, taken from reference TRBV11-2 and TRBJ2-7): EAGVAQSPRYKIIEKRQSVAFWCNPISGHATLYWYQQILGQGPKLLIQFQNNGVVDDSQLPKDRFSAERLKGVDSTLKIQPAKLEDSAVYLCASSRRRYADREEPYEQYFGPGTRLTVT.

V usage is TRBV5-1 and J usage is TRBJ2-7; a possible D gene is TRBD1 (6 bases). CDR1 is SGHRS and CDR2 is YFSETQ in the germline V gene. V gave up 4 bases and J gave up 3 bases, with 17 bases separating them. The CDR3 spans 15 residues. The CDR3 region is CASSPDRSRYYEQYF. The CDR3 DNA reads TGCGCCAGCAGCCCCGACAGGTCAAGGTACTACGAGCAGTACTTC.

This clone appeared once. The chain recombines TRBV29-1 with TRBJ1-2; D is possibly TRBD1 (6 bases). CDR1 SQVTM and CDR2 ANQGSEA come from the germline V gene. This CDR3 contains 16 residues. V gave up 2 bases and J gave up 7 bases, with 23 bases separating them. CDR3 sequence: CSVEMGGGITSTGYTF. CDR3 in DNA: TGCAGCGTTGAAATGGGAGGGGGTATCACCTCTACTGGCTACACCTTC.